The sequence of this TCR beta chain was determined in a study of blood T cell repertoires in COVID-19. On the study more broadly: Some COVID-19 samples were acute and others convalescent; all came from the United States, Italy and Spain. In each case, the material was cDNA or gDNA derived from T cells, B-cell-depleted T cells, or PBMCs.

The assay was immunoSEQ multiplex PCR, and TCRdb's table has in-frame clones only and misses some. This sample has 130,000 or so clones, with 88% found just once. The length of the CDR3 is 12 residues. Germline loops: CDR1 MNHEY, CDR2 SVGEGT. Trimming stripped 5 bases from V and 5 bases from J, with 9 bases between. The TCR was taken from a man between 45 and 60 years old with acute or convalescent COVID-19. The rearrangement joins TRBV6-2 or TRBV6-3 to TRBJ2-5, with D possibly TRBD1 on 6 matching bases. What was sequenced was peripheral blood. In DNA, the CDR3 is TGTGCCAGCAGTGGGGGCCAGGAGACCCAGTACTTC. Its protein product is CASSGGQETQYF.